The entry below gives a single T cell receptor beta chain sequence along with its context. V was shortened by 4 bases and J by 7 bases, with 7 bases between the two germline ends. Per the germline V gene, CDR1 is MDHEN and CDR2 is SYDVKM. This CDR3 spans 12 amino acids. The data derive from a study of cytomegalovirus exposure and HLA in healthy donors. A multiplex PCR was run with 60 Vbeta primers and 13 Jbeta primers. Only in-frame clones appear in the TCRdb table, and some are missing; sequencing was by immunoSEQ multiplex PCR. This sample's clone table lists 60,000 to 80,000 clones. The specimen sequenced was PBMCs. The chain joins TRBV28 to TRBJ1-4; D is unclear. The TCR comes from a man aged 40-49 years in good health and CMV-seronegative. DNA for the CDR3: TGTGCCAGCAGTTCGTACATTGAAAAACTGTTTTTT. Translation: CASSSYIEKLFF.